Presented here are 24 T cell receptor beta chains from one specimen sequenced in a study of lymphopenia after photon versus proton radiotherapy. Using immunoSEQ multiplex PCR, the repertoire was profiled, and TCRdb retains in-frame clones only, with some absent. Here the sample spans around 33,000 clones, approximately 89% being singletons. Sequenced material: peripheral blood, taken from a patient treated with proton-based radiotherapy. Receptors were obtained from a woman in her 70s with pancreatic cancer. Some clones in this sample may be carry-over from other donors' samples.

The rearrangement uses TRBV5-1 and TRBJ2-7, with D unresolved. The CDR3 consists of 14 residues. Per the germline V gene, CDR1 is SGHRS and CDR2 is YFSETQ. V dropped 0 bases and J dropped 5 bases, with 12 bases sitting between them. The CDR3 spells CASSLAGSVDEQYF. DNA for the CDR3: TGCGCCAGCAGCTTGGCTGGGTCGGTAGACGAGCAGTACTTC. Drawing the rest from reference TRBV5-1 and TRBJ2-7, the complete variable domain is KAGVTQTPRYLIKTRGQQVTLSCSPISGHRSVSWYQQTPGQGLQFLFEYFSETQRNKGNFPGRFSGRQFSNSRSEMNVSTLELGDSALYLCASSLAGSVDEQYFGPGTRLTVT.

The V and J genes are TRBV30 and TRBJ2-7; no reliable D call. The germline V and J ends were trimmed by 1 base and 4 bases, with 5 bases remaining between them. The CDR3 is made up of 11 amino acids. Germline CDR1 reads GTSNPN; CDR2 reads SVGIG (reference sequence). In nucleotides, the CDR3 is TGTGCCTGGAGTGAAGCTTACGAGCAGTACTTC. Its translation: CAWSEAYEQYF.

This chain uses TRBV7-3 with TRBJ2-6; 9 bases map to TRBD1. Germline-derived CDR1 and CDR2 are SGHTA and FQGTGA. The CDR3 consists of 15 residues. The junction had 1 base not matched to a gene; V was cut back by 5 bases and J by 2 bases. The CDR3 is CASSRQGAGANVLTF. CDR3 nucleotide sequence: TGTGCCAGCAGCCGACAGGGGGCTGGGGCCAACGTCCTGACTTTC.

This chain connects TRBV11-2 to TRBJ2-2; 11 positions match TRBD2. CDR1 SGHAT and CDR2 FQNNGV come from the germline V gene. The V gene end was trimmed by 3 bases and the J gene end by 5 bases; junction bases not matched to a gene: 5. The CDR3 runs to 16 residues. CDR3 sequence reads: CASSFSRLAGTGELFF. CDR3 in DNA: TGTGCCAGCAGCTTTTCTCGACTAGCGGGGACCGGGGAGCTGTTTTTT.

The gene calls are TRBV6-6 and TRBJ2-1; D possibly corresponds to TRBD2 (6 bases). The CDR3 totals 13 residues. Germline V CDR1 and CDR2: MNHNY, SVGAGI (reference sequence). V dropped 5 bases and J dropped 10 bases, with 15 bases sitting between them. CDR3 in DNA: TGTGCCAGCAGTACCCGGGACTCCGGAGAGCAGTTCTTC. Protein: CASSTRDSGEQFF.

The chain combines TRBV5-1 with TRBJ1-1, with 7 bases matching TRBD1. This CDR3 has 16 amino acids. The V gene's germline CDR1 is SGHRS and CDR2 YFSETQ. J was trimmed by 0 bases and V by 1 base; bases with no gene match: 6. CDR3 bases: TGCGCCAGCAGCTTGCTAGGTACAGGGGTGAACACTGAAGCTTTCTTT. This translates into CASSLLGTGVNTEAFF. Combining the CDR3 with reference TRBV5-1 and TRBJ1-1 gives the whole variable domain KAGVTQTPRYLIKTRGQQVTLSCSPISGHRSVSWYQQTPGQGLQFLFEYFSETQRNKGNFPGRFSGRQFSNSRSEMNVSTLELGDSALYLCASSLLGTGVNTEAFFGQGTRLTVV.

The J gene is TRBJ2-1, the V gene TRBV29-1, with a possible D match to TRBD1 (6 bases). The V end was cut by 5 bases, the J end by 0 bases, with 14 bases between. The CDR3 runs 15 residues. Germline V lookup: CDR1 SQVTM, CDR2 ANQGSEA. The CDR3 region is CSVSGTTFSYNEQFF. The CDR3 bases are TGCAGCGTTTCCGGGACAACCTTCTCCTACAATGAGCAGTTCTTC.

The chain has TRBV10-3 and TRBJ2-3; D remains ambiguous. V was cut by 3 bases and J by 2 bases, with 9 bases left in between. The CDR3 is made up of 14 amino acids. Germline CDR1 is ENHRY and CDR2 is SYGVKD. The CDR3 sequence is CAISEMAVTDTQYF. CDR3 coding DNA: TGTGCCATCAGTGAAATGGCGGTCACAGATACGCAGTATTTT.

This chain uses TRBV28 with TRBJ1-5; 8 bases are a match to TRBD1. This CDR3 has 16 amino acids. The V gene's germline CDR1 is MDHEN and CDR2 SYDVKM. V was clipped by 3 bases and J by 2 bases; unmatched bases: 6. Here the CDR3 reads CASSFPGGFGNQPQHF. The CDR3, as DNA: TGTGCCAGCAGTTTCCCAGGGGGCTTTGGCAATCAGCCCCAGCATTTT.

The chain carries TRBV6-5 and TRBJ1-2; 7 positions match TRBD1. J was trimmed by 4 bases and V by 4 bases; bases with no gene match: 12. There are 16 residues in the CDR3. Germline values: CDR1 MNHEY, CDR2 SVGAGI. DNA of the CDR3: TGTGCCAGCAGTTTGGGAAGGGGGCTCCCCCTCTATGGCTACACCTTC. This translates into CASSLGRGLPLYGYTF.

The chain recombines TRBV9 with TRBJ1-1; TRBD1 is a possible D gene (5 bases). From germline, CDR1 is SGDLS and CDR2 YYNGEE. V lost 4 bases to trimming and J lost 4 bases, with 14 bases between them. The CDR3 runs 14 residues. The CDR3 loop reads CASSPGRRGTEAFF. The CDR3, as DNA: TGTGCCAGCAGCCCCGGTCGTAGGGGCACTGAAGCTTTCTTT. The variable domain in full, completed from reference TRBV9 and TRBJ1-1, reads DSGVTQTPKHLITATGQRVTLRCSPRSGDLSVYWYQQSLDQGLQFLIQYYNGEERAKGNILERFSAQQFPDLHSELNLSSLELGDSALYFCASSPGRRGTEAFFGQGTRLTVV.

Notes on this clone: An end of the junction differs from the germline gene, which may be a read error. J is TRBJ1-4 and V is TRBV15; TRBD1 might be the D (5 bases). The CDR3 sequence is 12 residues long. Per germline, CDR1 LNHNV and CDR2 YYDKDF (reference sequence). The CDR3 region is CATSGRGERALF. CDR3 coding DNA: TGTGCCACCAGCGGACGGGGGGAGAGGGCCCTTTTT.

This chain joins TRBV19 and TRBJ1-2, with a tentative D call TRBD1 (6 bases). Trimming pared 4 bases from V and 3 bases from J, leaving 9 bases between. Germline V lookup: CDR1 LNHDA, CDR2 SQIVND (reference sequence). The CDR3 is 13 amino acids. This chain's CDR3 is CASSTGQYYGYTF. The CDR3 DNA is TGTGCCAGTAGTACCGGACAGTACTATGGCTACACCTTC.

The rearrangement uses TRBV30 and TRBJ1-1; D remains unclear. The CDR3 has 13 residues. The germline V gene has CDR1 GTSNPN and CDR2 SVGIG (reference sequence). V dropped 4 bases and J dropped 3 bases, with 12 bases sitting between them. The CDR3 DNA follows: TGTGCCTGGAATCTTAACCGGGACACTGAAGCTTTCTTT. Translated, it gives CAWNLNRDTEAFF.

V usage is TRBV29-1 and J usage is TRBJ1-4, with D hard to call. V was trimmed by 0 bases and J by 6 bases, leaving 5 bases between them. The CDR3 is made up of 12 amino acids. Germline-derived CDR1 and CDR2 are SQVTM and ANQGSEA. CDR3 residues: CSVEDIDEKLFF. CDR3 DNA sequence: TGCAGCGTTGAAGACATAGATGAAAAACTGTTTTTT.

The chain joins TRBV28 to TRBJ2-3, with D possibly being TRBD2 (5 bases). The length of the CDR3 is 14 residues. Per the germline V gene, CDR1 is MDHEN and CDR2 is SYDVKM. V shed 4 bases and J shed 4 bases, with 12 bases lying between them. CDR3 amino acids: CASSSSTTSDTQYF. CDR3 in DNA: TGTGCCAGCAGTTCTAGCACAACCTCAGATACGCAGTATTTT.

The J gene is TRBJ2-5, the V gene TRBV7-6; D gene uncertain. V was trimmed by 1 base and J by 2 bases, leaving 14 bases between them. Germline V gene lookup returns CDR1 SGHVS and CDR2 FNYEAQ. This CDR3 is built from 16 residues. CDR3 residues: CASSLGGLGPQETQYF. The CDR3, as DNA: TGTGCCAGCAGCTTAGGAGGTTTAGGACCGCAAGAGACCCAGTACTTC.

The CDR3: CASSPGSGPYEQYF. CDR3 DNA sequence: TGTGCCAGCAGCCCCGGCAGTGGGCCCTACGAGCAGTACTTC. This chain connects TRBV6-1 to TRBJ2-7, with no clear D. This CDR3 is built from 14 residues. V was cut by 6 bases and J by 2 bases, with 14 bases left in between. Germline-derived CDR1 and CDR2 are MNHNS and SASEGT.

The rearrangement joins TRBV7-9 to TRBJ2-5; D unclear. CDR1 and CDR2 (germline): SEHNR, FQNEAQ (reference sequence). Trimming shortened V by 5 bases and J by 5 bases, and 24 bases separated the two germline ends. This CDR3 has 17 residues. For the CDR3, the DNA is TGTGCCAGCAGCCAGTTCTGGAAAGGACGGTCCATTGAGACCCAGTACTTC. Protein sequence: CASSQFWKGRSIETQYF.

The rearrangement links TRBV29-1 to TRBJ2-7; possibly TRBD2 for D (6 bases). This CDR3 comprises 11 residues. The V gene lost 4 bases and the J gene lost 4 bases, with 8 bases spanning the gap. The germline V gene has CDR1 SQVTM and CDR2 ANQGSEA. CDR3 DNA: TGCAGCGTTGCCGGGAGTTACGAGCAGTACTTC. It encodes CSVAGSYEQYF.

CDR3 protein: CASRVTGTNEAFF. As DNA, the CDR3 is TGTGCCAGCAGAGTGACAGGGACTAATGAAGCTTTCTTT. This chain connects TRBV2 to TRBJ1-1; TRBD1 matches 7 bases. Looked up from germline, CDR1 is SNHLY and CDR2 is FYNNEI. Trimming took 6 bases from V and 7 from J; bases not matched to a gene: 8. This CDR3 region has 13 residues.

V gene TRBV5-1 combines with J gene TRBJ2-7; D may correspond to TRBD1 or TRBD2 (5 bases each). V lost 1 base and J lost 2, with 13 bases in between. The CDR3 contains 15 residues. CDR1 and CDR2 from the germline V gene are SGHRS and YFSETQ. The CDR3 reads CASSLMSEGPYEQYF. The CDR3, as DNA: TGCGCCAGCAGCTTGATGAGTGAGGGACCCTACGAGCAGTACTTC.

This sequence joins TRBV10-3 and TRBJ1-2; D possibly corresponds to TRBD1 (5 bases). The V end lost 5 bases, the J end lost 0 bases, and 10 bases lay between the germline ends. The CDR3 is made up of 14 amino acids. Germline CDR1 reads ENHRY; CDR2 reads SYGVKD. The CDR3 bases are TGTGCCATCAGTACAGGTGCTCCTAACTATGGCTACACCTTC. Translation: CAISTGAPNYGYTF.

V gene TRBV7-2 combines with J gene TRBJ2-7, with 11 bases aligning to TRBD2. This CDR3 has 15 residues. CDR1 is SGHTA, CDR2 FQGNSA, per germline. V gave up 2 bases and J gave up 5 bases; unmatched junction bases: 5. In DNA, the CDR3 is TGTGCCAGCAGCTTACGGCTAGCGGGAGGAGACGAGCAGTACTTC. Encoded protein: CASSLRLAGGDEQYF.